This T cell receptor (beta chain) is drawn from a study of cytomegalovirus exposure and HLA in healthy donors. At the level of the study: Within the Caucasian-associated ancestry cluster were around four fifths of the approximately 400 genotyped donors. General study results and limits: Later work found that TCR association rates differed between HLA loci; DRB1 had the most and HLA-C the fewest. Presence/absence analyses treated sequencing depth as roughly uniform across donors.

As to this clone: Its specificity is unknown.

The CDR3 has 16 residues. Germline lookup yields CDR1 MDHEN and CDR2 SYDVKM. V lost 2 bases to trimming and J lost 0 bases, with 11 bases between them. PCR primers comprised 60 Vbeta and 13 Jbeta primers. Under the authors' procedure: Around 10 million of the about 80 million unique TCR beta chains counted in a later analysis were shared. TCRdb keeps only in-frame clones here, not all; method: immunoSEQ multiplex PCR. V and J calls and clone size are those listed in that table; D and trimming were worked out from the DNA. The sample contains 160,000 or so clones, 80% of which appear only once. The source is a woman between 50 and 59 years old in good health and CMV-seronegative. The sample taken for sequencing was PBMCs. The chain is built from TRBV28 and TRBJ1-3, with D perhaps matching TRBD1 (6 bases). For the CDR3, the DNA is TGTGCCAGCAGTTTAGGGGGCGTACACTCTGGAAACACCATATATTTT. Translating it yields CASSLGGVHSGNTIYF.